This T cell receptor (beta chain) comes out of a study of blood T cell repertoires in COVID-19. CDR3 length: 16 residues. The V and J ends lost 4 bases and 5 bases, in that order; junction bases with no gene match: 12. The germline CDR1 and CDR2 sequences are SGHRS and YFSETQ. TCRdb keeps only in-frame clones here, not all; method: immunoSEQ multiplex PCR. The sample records over 80,000 clones, more than 75% being singletons. The receptor's source is a human donor in a cohort sampled during active COVID-19. V and J are TRBV5-1 and TRBJ2-5; 9 nucleotides match TRBD2. The sample consisted of peripheral blood. This chain's CDR3 is CASSPAGGGSVETQYF. CDR3 DNA sequence: TGCGCCAGCAGCCCCGCGGGGGGGGGATCGGTTGAGACCCAGTACTTC.